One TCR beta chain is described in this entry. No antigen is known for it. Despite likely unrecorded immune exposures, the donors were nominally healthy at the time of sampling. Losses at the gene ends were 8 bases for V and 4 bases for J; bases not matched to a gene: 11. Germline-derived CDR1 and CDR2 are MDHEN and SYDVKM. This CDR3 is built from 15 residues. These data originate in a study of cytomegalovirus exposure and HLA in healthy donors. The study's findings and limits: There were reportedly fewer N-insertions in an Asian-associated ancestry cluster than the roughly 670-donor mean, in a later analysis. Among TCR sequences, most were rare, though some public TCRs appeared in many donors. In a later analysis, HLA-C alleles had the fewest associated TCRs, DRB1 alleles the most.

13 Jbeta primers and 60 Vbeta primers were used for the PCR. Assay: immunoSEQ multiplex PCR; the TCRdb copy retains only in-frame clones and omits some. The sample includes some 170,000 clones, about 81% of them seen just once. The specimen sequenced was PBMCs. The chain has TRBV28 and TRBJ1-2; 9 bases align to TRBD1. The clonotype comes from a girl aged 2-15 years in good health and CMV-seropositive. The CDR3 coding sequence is TGTGCCAGCGTCGAATACAGGGGGCGCAGCTATGGCTACACCTTC. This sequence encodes CASVEYRGRSYGYTF.